Each of the 9 T cell receptor beta chains below was sequenced from the same sample in a study of CD8+ T cells in alopecia areata. Extracted RNA was reverse transcribed, and the resulting cDNA served as sequencing template. The method was immunoSEQ multiplex PCR; TCRdb's version includes in-frame clones alone and lacks a portion of them. The sample lists some 150,000 clones, 50% to 65% occurring once. The sequenced sample was CD8+ T cells sorted from blood, obtained at week 0. The source is a human donor with alopecia areata.

The CDR3 DNA reads as TGTGCCAGCAGCGACCGGACAACTGGAAACACCATATATTTT. This codes for CASSDRTTGNTIYF. This chain uses TRBV9 with TRBJ1-3; TRBD1 might be the D (5 bases). V lost 3 bases and J lost 2, with 9 bases in between. Germline CDR1 is SGDLS and CDR2 is YYNGEE. The CDR3 spans 14 residues.

The V and J genes are TRBV5-1 and TRBJ1-1; D unclear. Germline loops: CDR1 SGHRS, CDR2 YFSETQ. This CDR3 region has 13 residues. The V gene lost 4 bases and the J gene lost 2 bases, with 9 bases spanning the gap. The CDR3 sequence: CASSPTSNTEAFF. For the CDR3, the DNA is TGCGCCAGCAGCCCGACGAGTAACACTGAAGCTTTCTTT.

V and J are TRBV11-2 and TRBJ2-2; a weak D match, TRBD1 (5 bases). The CDR3 extends over 14 amino acids. Germline CDR1 and CDR2: SGHAT and FQNNGV. Deletions cut 8 bases from V and 2 bases from J, with 12 bases between. The CDR3 region has the DNA TGTGCCAGCCGAGACAGACATAACACCGGGGAGCTGTTTTTT. Its protein is CASRDRHNTGELFF.

The chain employs TRBV19 and TRBJ1-2; maybe TRBD1 (5 bases). There are 14 residues in the CDR3. V was shortened by 4 bases and J by 3 bases, with 12 bases between the two germline ends. Germline CDR1 is LNHDA and CDR2 is SQIVND (reference sequence). The CDR3, as DNA: TGTGCCAGTAGTACGGGGACGCCGGACTATGGCTACACCTTC. Protein sequence: CASSTGTPDYGYTF.

The chain carries TRBV7-6 and TRBJ1-5, with D hard to call. The V and J ends lost 2 bases and 0 bases respectively, with 11 bases between them. The CDR3 contains 16 residues. CDR1 is SGHVS, CDR2 FNYEAQ, per germline. Here the CDR3 reads CASSLSAAGSNQPQHF. The CDR3 DNA is TGTGCCAGCAGCTTATCGGCGGCGGGTAGCAATCAGCCCCAGCATTTT.

Only a few counts were recorded for this clone. One junction end does not reproduce the germline sequence, and a read error may be involved. The chain carries TRBV20-1 and TRBJ1-1; possible D gene TRBD1, 6 bases. The CDR3 is 11 amino acids. Germline V CDR1 and CDR2: DFQATT, SNEGSKA (reference sequence). The DNA of the CDR3 is TGCAGTGCTAGAGAGGGGGCTGAGGCTTTCTTT. Protein product: CSAREGAEAFF.

The V call is TRBV9, the J call TRBJ1-1; maybe TRBD1 (5 bases). The CDR3 sequence is 13 residues long. Germline V gives CDR1 SGDLS, CDR2 YYNGEE. V was clipped by 6 bases and J by 1 base, with 10 bases between them. The CDR3 sequence is CASTGQGNTEAFF. The CDR3 DNA reads as TGTGCCAGCACCGGGCAGGGGAACACTGAAGCTTTCTTT.

This clone was seen more than once but under ten times. The chain recombines TRBV9 with TRBJ1-2, with 8 positions matching TRBD1. CDR3 length equals 15 residues. The germline CDR1 and CDR2 sequences are SGDLS and YYNGEE. V dropped 4 bases and J dropped 4; count of bases not matched to a gene: 9. The CDR3 nucleotides are TGTGCCAGCAGCCTGACAGGGGACGATGGCTATGGCTACACCTTC. This codes for CASSLTGDDGYGYTF.

There are a few counts of this clone. This chain links TRBV6-1 with TRBJ1-6; D gene unclear. V gave up 4 bases and J gave up 6 bases, with 10 bases separating them. The CDR3 runs to 14 residues. The germline V gene has CDR1 MNHNS and CDR2 SASEGT. The chain's CDR3 is CASSASGSNSPLHF. The CDR3 DNA reads as TGTGCCAGCAGTGCCTCAGGATCTAATTCACCCCTCCACTTT.